Shown below are 18 T cell receptor beta chains from a single sample sequenced in a study of T cell responses to AZD1222 COVID-19 vaccine. Using immunoSEQ multiplex PCR, the repertoire was profiled, and TCRdb retains in-frame clones only, with some absent. This table has 42,000 or so clones, 88% appearing once. This material consisted of peripheral blood, taken 28 days after the second dose of the MenACWY control vaccine. The receptors stem from an adult who received the MenACWY meningococcal vaccine as a control.

The rearrangement joins TRBV18 to TRBJ1-2; TRBD1 might be the D (5 bases). Germline CDR1 reads KGHSH; CDR2 reads LQKENI. The CDR3 sequence is 14 residues long. V was cut by 3 bases and J by 1 base, with 9 bases left in between. The CDR3 loop reads CASSPGGFNYGYTF. The CDR3, as DNA: TGTGCCAGCTCACCTGGGGGATTTAACTATGGCTACACCTTC.

The genes are TRBV27 and TRBJ2-7; 10 bases match TRBD2. The CDR3 runs to 21 residues. Trimming took 4 bases from V and 3 from J; bases not matched to a gene: 24. In germline, CDR1 is MNHEY, CDR2 SMNVEV (reference sequence). The CDR3 sequence: CASSSLLDGLELAGPFYEQYF. The CDR3 DNA follows: TGTGCCAGCAGTTCTCTATTGGACGGATTAGAACTAGCGGGACCTTTCTACGAGCAGTACTTC.

The chain is built from TRBV27 and TRBJ2-7, with 15 bases fitting TRBD2. The CDR3 totals 18 residues. CDR1 MNHEY and CDR2 SMNVEV come from the germline V gene (reference sequence). V was pared by 5 bases and J by 6 bases, with 14 bases of the junction left unmatched. The CDR3 loop reads CASSLVPGLAGGQLEQYF. Written as DNA, the CDR3 is TGTGCCAGCAGTCTCGTCCCGGGACTAGCGGGAGGCCAACTCGAGCAGTACTTC.

The V call is TRBV28, the J call TRBJ1-2; D remains unclear. CDR3 length: 15 residues. Between the trimmed V and J ends, which lost 5 bases and 5 bases, there was a span of 18 bases. Germline CDR1 is MDHEN and CDR2 is SYDVKM. In nucleotides, the CDR3 is TGTGCCAGCAGTCCCCCCCGGCTAAGGATATATGGCTACACCTTC. Translation gives CASSPPRLRIYGYTF.

This chain uses TRBV6-5 with TRBJ2-1, with D perhaps TRBD1 (7 bases). The V gene's germline CDR1 is MNHEY and CDR2 SVGAGI. This CDR3 spans 15 amino acids. The V gene lost 6 bases and the J gene lost 9 bases, with 21 bases spanning the gap. The CDR3 DNA follows: TGTGCCAGCAGCCCCGACAGGGATAAGGGAGGTGAGCAGTTCTTC. Amino acid sequence: CASSPDRDKGGEQFF.

The V gene is TRBV28, the J gene TRBJ1-1, with TRBD1 matching over 9 bases. CDR3 length: 15 amino acids. V was pared by 4 bases and J by 5 bases, with 8 bases of the junction left unmatched. CDR1 and CDR2 (germline): MDHEN, SYDVKM. Here the CDR3 DNA reads TGTGCCAGCAGTTCGGGACAGGGAGGGTGGACTGAAGCTTTCTTT. Protein product: CASSSGQGGWTEAFF.

CDR3 coding DNA: TGTGCCAGCAGCTCCACCATTGGGGGCGAAGCTTTCTTT. It specifies CASSSTIGGEAFF. The genes are TRBV7-9 and TRBJ1-1; perhaps TRBD1 as D (6 bases). This CDR3 has 13 residues. Trimming removed 4 bases at V and 8 bases at J, with 14 bases between. CDR1 and CDR2 from the germline V gene are SEHNR and FQNEAQ (reference sequence).

The chain employs TRBV28 and TRBJ2-1; 7 bases match TRBD2. The J segment lost 4 bases and the V segment lost 1 base, leaving 7 bases of the junction unmatched. The V gene's germline CDR1 is MDHEN and CDR2 SYDVKM. The CDR3 length is 16 residues. The CDR3 coding sequence is TGTGCCAGCAGTTTATCTAGCGGAGCGCGTTACAATGAGCAGTTCTTC. Amino acid sequence: CASSLSSGARYNEQFF.

This sequence joins TRBV24-1 and TRBJ2-3, with D possibly matching TRBD1 (7 bases). The CDR3 loop spans 18 amino acids. The ends were cut back, 2 bases at V and 2 bases at J, with 19 bases in the middle. CDR1 and CDR2 from the germline V gene are KGHDR and SFDVKD. CDR3 sequence (DNA): TGTGCCACCAGTGATTCCGGACAGGCCGGAGGGGACACAGATACGCAGTATTTT. This gives the protein CATSDSGQAGGDTDTQYF.

The rearrangement uses TRBV7-9 and TRBJ2-7; TRBD2 matches 10 bases. The CDR3 has 15 amino acids. Germline V gene sequence: CDR1 SEHNR, CDR2 FQNEAQ (reference sequence). The V and J ends lost 3 bases and 1 base, in that order; junction bases with no gene match: 3. CDR3 residues: CASSFLAGVSYEQYF. The CDR3 DNA follows: TGTGCCAGCAGCTTCCTAGCGGGAGTGTCCTACGAGCAGTACTTC.

DNA for the CDR3: TGTGCCAGCAGCCATCGACAGTCGGATACGCAGTATTTT. This translates into CASSHRQSDTQYF. The chain carries TRBV5-5 and TRBJ2-3; possibly TRBD1 for D (5 bases). This CDR3 has 13 amino acids. V was trimmed by 4 bases and J by 6 bases, leaving 12 bases between them. Germline V lookup: CDR1 SGHKS, CDR2 YYEKEE (reference sequence).

This clone has just a few counts. This sequence joins TRBV9 and TRBJ2-2; D gene uncertain. CDR1 and CDR2 (germline): SGDLS, YYNGEE. The CDR3 is made up of 14 amino acids. Deletions cut 3 bases from V and 3 bases from J, with 9 bases between. The CDR3: CASSAARDTGELFF. In DNA form, the CDR3 reads TGTGCCAGCAGCGCGGCCCGGGACACCGGGGAGCTGTTTTTT.

The chain recombines TRBV5-1 with TRBJ1-2; TRBD1 aligns across 9 bases. This CDR3 spans 14 amino acids. V trimming: 0 bases; J trimming: 5 bases; junction bases outside the gene matches: 2. Germline-derived CDR1 and CDR2 are SGHRS and YFSETQ. CDR3 region: CASSLEGQGYGYTF. Here the CDR3 DNA reads TGCGCCAGCAGCTTGGAGGGACAGGGATATGGCTACACCTTC.

The chain uses TRBV18 and TRBJ1-1; D unresolved. The ends were cut back, 8 bases at V and 1 base at J, with 8 bases in the middle. CDR1 is KGHSH and CDR2 is LQKENI in the germline V gene. The CDR3 has 12 amino acids. The CDR3 DNA follows: TGTGCCAGCCTAGTGGGGAACACTGAAGCTTTCTTT. Translated, it gives CASLVGNTEAFF.

The rearrangement uses TRBV5-1 and TRBJ2-1; no clear D gene. The V end lost 4 bases, the J end lost 1 base, and 12 bases lay between the germline ends. Germline V lookup: CDR1 SGHRS, CDR2 YFSETQ. The CDR3 loop spans 15 amino acids. The CDR3 is CASSPWRLSYNEQFF. The CDR3 nucleotides read TGCGCCAGCAGCCCTTGGAGATTATCCTACAATGAGCAGTTCTTC.

The chain employs TRBV3-1 (or the pseudogene TRBV3-2) and TRBJ2-3; 8 bases line up with TRBD2. The junction had 4 bases not matched to a gene; V was cut back by 0 bases and J by 2 bases. The CDR3 runs 16 residues. Per germline, CDR1 LGHDT and CDR2 YNNKEL (reference sequence). The chain's CDR3 is CASSQDYGRVTDTQYF. CDR3 sequence (DNA): TGTGCCAGCAGCCAAGACTACGGGAGGGTCACAGATACGCAGTATTTT.

The gene calls are TRBV7-3 and TRBJ2-3; a possible D gene is TRBD2 (5 bases). Trimming pared 5 bases from V and 1 base from J, leaving 7 bases between. This CDR3 region has 13 residues. Germline V gives CDR1 SGHTA, CDR2 FQGTGA. The CDR3 coding sequence is TGTGCCAGCAGCGGGAGCGGCACAGATACGCAGTATTTT. Encoded protein: CASSGSGTDTQYF.

V is TRBV3-1 (or the pseudogene TRBV3-2) and J is TRBJ2-6, with 9 bases aligning to TRBD2. The V segment lost 1 base and the J segment 0 bases; nucleotides outside the gene matches: 4. This CDR3 spans 18 amino acids. Looked up from germline, CDR1 is LGHDT and CDR2 is YNNKEL (reference sequence). CDR3 in amino acids: CASSQVTSGLSGANVLTF. CDR3 in DNA: TGTGCCAGCAGCCAAGTGACTAGCGGCCTCTCTGGGGCCAACGTCCTGACTTTC.